One and the same sample provided the 31 T cell receptor beta chains below, sequenced in a study of blood T cells in healthy people across ages (dated by TCRdb to the mid-2010s). The library was obtained by 5' RACE. TCRdb lists the instrument as Illumina HiSeq 2500. The second PCR ran for roughly 7 to 12 cycles and used a J-beta primer mix along with a sample-barcoded 5' primer. TCRdb trimmed the raw reads at Q25, called clones with MiXCR and kept productive beta chains. Each CDR3 protein appears once, grouped with its most common genes and DNA. Here the sample has about 1.4 million distinct CDR3 sequences; roughly 64% occur a single time. Under 8.5% of the sample lies in the top ten. Sequenced material: blood. Receptor source: a man younger than 35 in good health.

The genes are TRBV7-2 and TRBJ2-4; D unresolved. The J call may be mistaken, given a closer DNA end match to TRBJ2-7. This CDR3 is 13 amino acids long. The V gene's germline CDR1 is SGHTA and CDR2 FQGNSA. CDR3 residues: CASSPRPLNEQYF. The CDR3 DNA is TGTGCCAGCAGTCCTCGACCACTCAACGAGCAGTACTTC.

The V gene is TRBV7-9, the J gene TRBJ1-2, with 9 nucleotides matching TRBD1. Germline CDR1 is SEHNR and CDR2 is FQNEAQ (reference sequence). Trimming cost V 3 bases and J 2 bases; bases outside gene matches: 4. The CDR3 totals 15 residues. Written as DNA, the CDR3 is TGTGCCAGCAGCTTTGGACAGGGGTTAAACTATGGCTACACCTTC. Protein sequence: CASSFGQGLNYGYTF.

V usage is TRBV20-1 and J usage is TRBJ1-5; D possibly corresponds to TRBD1 (6 bases). The length of the CDR3 is 14 residues. Per the germline V gene, CDR1 is DFQATT and CDR2 is SNEGSKA (reference sequence). V was trimmed by 6 bases and J by 0 bases, leaving 12 bases between them. The CDR3 DNA reads TGCAGTGCGCGGACAGCTCATAGCAATCAGCCCCAGCATTTT. Translated: CSARTAHSNQPQHF.

The gene calls are TRBV7-2 and TRBJ2-5, with D unclear. The J call is doubtful: the DNA matches TRBJ2-4 better. The CDR3 totals 14 residues. Germline CDR1 is SGHTA and CDR2 is FQGNSA. CDR3 DNA sequence: TGTGCCAGCAGCCTCCCGTTTATAAAAAACATTCAGTACTTC. Translated, it gives CASSLPFIKNIQYF.

This chain uses TRBV11-2 with TRBJ2-3, with 7 bases lining up with TRBD2. CDR3 length equals 15 residues. V was clipped by 5 bases and J by 3 bases; unmatched bases: 8. The germline V gene encodes CDR1 SGHAT and CDR2 FQNNGV. The chain's CDR3 is CASSRTAGSTDTQYF. The CDR3, as DNA: TGTGCCAGCAGCAGAACAGCGGGGTCTACAGATACGCAGTATTTT.

V usage is TRBV7-2 and J usage is TRBJ2-7, with D maybe TRBD1 (6 bases). The germline V gene has CDR1 SGHTA and CDR2 FQGNSA. This CDR3 is built from 13 residues. V lost 4 bases to trimming and J lost 7 bases, with 14 bases between them. CDR3 coding DNA: TGTGCCAGCAGCTCCCGACAGGCTGGAGAGCAGTACTTC. Its protein is CASSSRQAGEQYF.

The gene calls are TRBV30 and TRBJ1-4; the D is unclear. The CDR3 covers 13 residues. V lost 7 bases and J lost 10, with 19 bases in between. Germline V gives CDR1 GTSNPN, CDR2 SVGIG (reference sequence). CDR3 in DNA: TGTGCCTCGGATTTTGGGATCTTAGGAAAACTGTTTTTT. Its translation is CASDFGILGKLFF.

There are a few counts of this clonotype. The gene calls are TRBV14 and TRBJ2-1; possibly TRBD2 for D (5 bases). Germline V CDR1 and CDR2: SGHDN, FVKESK. The CDR3 totals 15 residues. V shed 4 bases and J shed 5 bases, with 15 bases lying between them. The CDR3 DNA reads TGTGCCAGCAGCCCCGGCGGGCGGTTACACAATGAGCAGTTCTTC. Translating gives CASSPGGRLHNEQFF.

This clonotype was counted between two and nine times. CDR3 sequence reads: CSARLPGQGNYEQYF. CDR3 DNA sequence: TGCAGTGCTAGACTACCGGGACAGGGGAACTACGAGCAGTACTTC. The chain uses TRBV20-1 and TRBJ2-7; 10 nucleotides align to TRBD1. CDR3 length equals 15 residues. V lost 2 bases to trimming and J lost 3 bases; unmatched junction nucleotides: 7. The germline V gene has CDR1 DFQATT and CDR2 SNEGSKA (reference sequence).

The chain uses TRBV29-1 and TRBJ2-7; TRBD1 matches at 7 bases. Germline CDR1 reads SQVTM; CDR2 reads ANQGSEA. V shed 7 bases, J shed 2 bases, and the junction held 8 bases outside the gene matches. The CDR3 length is 13 residues. The CDR3 spells CSGVTGITYEQYF. Here the CDR3 DNA reads TGCAGCGGGGTGACAGGGATCACCTACGAGCAGTACTTC.

The V call is TRBV29-1, the J call TRBJ1-1, with D possibly being TRBD1 (5 bases). The CDR3 consists of 12 residues. V dropped 7 bases and J dropped 1 base, with 10 bases sitting between them. The germline V gene has CDR1 SQVTM and CDR2 ANQGSEA. CDR3 nucleotide sequence: TGCAGCGGGGGGTTGGGGAACACTGAAGCTTTCTTT. This codes for CSGGLGNTEAFF.

This clonotype was seen a few times. The chain carries TRBV7-2 and TRBJ2-3; 8 bases agree with TRBD1. This CDR3 has 16 amino acids. Unmatched junction bases numbered 4, after V lost 1 base and J lost 1 base. The V gene's germline CDR1 is SGHTA and CDR2 FQGNSA. CDR3 loop: CASSLGTGYGTDTQYF. CDR3 sequence (DNA): TGTGCCAGCAGCTTAGGGACAGGGTACGGCACAGATACGCAGTATTTT.

The rearrangement uses TRBV7-9 and TRBJ2-1; D perhaps matches TRBD2 (5 bases). This CDR3 spans 15 amino acids. Germline V gene sequence: CDR1 SEHNR, CDR2 FQNEAQ (reference sequence). Trimming took 6 bases from V and 4 from J, leaving 16 bases between them. The CDR3 protein is CASRTTNGFYNEQFF. The CDR3, as DNA: TGTGCCAGCAGAACGACTAACGGGTTTTACAATGAGCAGTTCTTC. The complete variable domain, with remaining parts taken from reference TRBV7-9 and TRBJ2-1, reads DTGVSQNPRHKITKRGQNVTFRCDPISEHNRLYWYRQTLGQGPEFLTYFQNEAQLEKSRLLSDRFSAERPKGSFSTLEIQRTEQGDSAMYLCASRTTNGFYNEQFFGPGTRLTVL.

This clonotype was recorded only once. This rearrangement joins TRBV9 to TRBJ1-1, with D perhaps matching TRBD1 (6 bases). This CDR3 region has 14 residues. Trimming took off 0 bases at V and 3 bases at J, with 9 bases between the two ends. Per the germline V gene, CDR1 is SGDLS and CDR2 is YYNGEE. The CDR3 region is CASSVETGDTEAFF. DNA of the CDR3: TGTGCCAGCAGCGTAGAGACAGGAGACACTGAAGCTTTCTTT.

The chain employs TRBV28 and TRBJ2-4, with 7 bases aligning to TRBD1. CDR3 length: 14 residues. Germline V gene data show CDR1 as MDHEN and CDR2 as SYDVKM. J gave up 7 bases and V 3 bases, and 6 bases lay outside the gene matches. CDR3 bases: TGTGCCAGCAGTTTCCCGGACAGGAGGAACATTCAGTACTTC. This codes for CASSFPDRRNIQYF.

V and J are TRBV20-1 and TRBJ2-7; 8 bases align to TRBD2. The tail of the sequence fits TRBJ2-5 better, so the J call may be wrong. The germline gives CDR1 DFQATT, CDR2 SNEGSKA (reference sequence). CDR3 length equals 16 residues. CDR3 bases: TGCAGTGCTAGAGATCCGGTTAGCGGGGTTGGAGAGACCCAGTACTTC. Translation gives CSARDPVSGVGETQYF.

CDR3 sequence (DNA): TGTGCCAGCAGTGACTGGGGGATGGCTAGCGGGGTCTTAACGGATACGCAGTATTTT. Its translation is CASSDWGMASGVLTDTQYF. The V call is TRBV6-1, the J call TRBJ2-3, with 9 bases aligning to TRBD2. The CDR3 runs to 19 residues. The germline V gene encodes CDR1 MNHNS and CDR2 SASEGT. V trimming: 3 bases; J trimming: 6 bases; junction bases outside the gene matches: 19.

The chain is built from TRBV28 and TRBJ1-5; D unclear. V lost 10 bases to trimming and J lost 0 bases, with 10 bases between them. The CDR3 sequence is 13 residues long. Germline V CDR1 and CDR2: MDHEN, SYDVKM. CDR3: CATQHYSNQPQHF. As DNA, the CDR3 is TGTGCCACCCAACATTATAGCAATCAGCCCCAGCATTTT. Full variable domain (remainder filled in from reference TRBV28 and TRBJ1-5): DVKVTQSSRYLVKRTGEKVFLECVQDMDHENMFWYRQDPGLGLRLIYFSYDVKMKEKGDIPEGYSVSREKKERFSLILESASTNQTSMYLCATQHYSNQPQHFGDGTRLSIL.

This clonotype was detected a few times. The rearrangement uses TRBV11-2 and TRBJ2-7, with D possibly being TRBD2 (7 bases). The V gene's germline CDR1 is SGHAT and CDR2 FQNNGV. V gave up 7 bases and J gave up 4 bases, with 26 bases separating them. This CDR3 has 17 amino acids. CDR3 sequence (DNA): TGTGCCAGCAAACTTCCAAGGGGGGGAAGCGACAGATACGAGCAGTACTTC. Translating gives CASKLPRGGSDRYEQYF.

This chain links TRBV10-2 with TRBJ2-1, with D uncertain. Germline values: CDR1 WSHSY, CDR2 SAAADI. V gave up 4 bases and J gave up 4 bases, with 8 bases separating them. CDR3 length equals 13 residues. This chain's CDR3 is CASSGLYYNEQFF. CDR3 DNA sequence: TGCGCCAGCAGTGGACTCTATTACAATGAGCAGTTCTTC.

This clonotype was detected only once. V is TRBV5-1 and J is TRBJ2-7; D unclear. Germline V gene lookup returns CDR1 SGHRS and CDR2 YFSETQ. Trimming removed 2 bases from V and 6 bases from J, with 9 bases in between. There are 12 residues in the CDR3. DNA for the CDR3: TGCGCCAGCAGCTTACTCTCGTCCGAGCAGTACTTC. It specifies CASSLLSSEQYF. Filled out from reference TRBV5-1 and TRBJ2-7, the complete variable domain reads KAGVTQTPRYLIKTRGQQVTLSCSPISGHRSVSWYQQTPGQGLQFLFEYFSETQRNKGNFPGRFSGRQFSNSRSEMNVSTLELGDSALYLCASSLLSSEQYFGPGTRLTVT.

The chain employs TRBV2 and TRBJ1-2; the D is unclear. The CDR3 is made up of 14 amino acids. In germline, CDR1 is SNHLY, CDR2 FYNNEI. The V gene lost 5 bases and the J gene lost 5 bases, with 15 bases spanning the gap. CDR3 residues: CASSSQGSGYGYTF. The CDR3, as DNA: TGTGCCAGCAGTTCTCAAGGATCTGGATATGGCTACACCTTC.

This clonotype showed up just a few times. J is TRBJ2-1 and V is TRBV14; D perhaps matches TRBD2 (6 bases). The length of the CDR3 is 19 residues. Looked up from germline, CDR1 is SGHDN and CDR2 is FVKESK. V was clipped by 5 bases and J by 1 base, with 24 bases between them. In nucleotides, the CDR3 is TGTGCCAGCAGCACAACTCCAGCGGGCATATCCGTGTCCTACAATGAGCAGTTCTTC. It translates to CASSTTPAGISVSYNEQFF.

V and J are TRBV2 and TRBJ2-4; tentatively, D is TRBD2 (5 bases). Gene TRBJ2-7 matches the end of the DNA better, so the J call may be wrong. CDR1 SNHLY and CDR2 FYNNEI come from the germline V gene. The CDR3 totals 14 residues. The CDR3 nucleotides read TGTGCCAGCAGTGAAGCAGGGAGACTCTACGAGCAGTACTTC. Protein: CASSEAGRLYEQYF.

The chain carries TRBV20-1 and TRBJ2-1, with 7 bases fitting TRBD1. The CDR3 loop spans 14 amino acids. With 4 bases clipped from V and 5 bases from J, the junction kept 8 bases outside the gene matches. Germline lookup yields CDR1 DFQATT and CDR2 SNEGSKA (reference sequence). The CDR3 is CSAIGQDRNNEQFF. CDR3 nucleotide sequence: TGCAGTGCTATCGGTCAGGACAGGAACAATGAGCAGTTCTTC.

This sequence joins TRBV29-1 and TRBJ1-1; no firm D call. Germline values: CDR1 SQVTM, CDR2 ANQGSEA. The CDR3 has 13 residues. Trimming took 6 bases from V and 4 from J, leaving 15 bases between them. The CDR3 loop is CSVHPRRGTEAFF. The CDR3 DNA reads as TGCAGCGTCCACCCCAGGAGAGGCACTGAAGCTTTCTTT.

The chain recombines TRBV7-2 with TRBJ2-3; D gene unclear. Per the germline V gene, CDR1 is SGHTA and CDR2 is FQGNSA. Trimming shortened V by 4 bases and J by 2 bases, and 10 bases separated the two germline ends. The CDR3 loop spans 14 amino acids. Written as DNA, the CDR3 is TGTGCCAGCAGCTACACGCTAACCACAGATACGCAGTATTTT. It specifies CASSYTLTTDTQYF.

The chain is built from TRBV4-1 and TRBJ1-1; D is undetermined. Germline assignment: CDR1 MGHRA and CDR2 YSYEKL. Trimming shortened V by 3 bases and J by 1 base, and 9 bases separated the two germline ends. This CDR3 region has 14 residues. In nucleotides, the CDR3 is TGCGCCAGCAGCCACTATACACCGAACACTGAAGCTTTCTTT. Protein: CASSHYTPNTEAFF.

The chain has TRBV6-5 and TRBJ2-5; the D gene could be TRBD1 or TRBD2 (5 bases each). From germline, CDR1 is MNHEY and CDR2 SVGAGI. This CDR3 contains 16 residues. Trimming took off 0 bases at V and 4 bases at J, with 15 bases between the two ends. CDR3 coding DNA: TGTGCCAGCAGTTACTCGACCCGAGGGGCGGGAGAGACCCAGTACTTC. Encoded protein: CASSYSTRGAGETQYF.

This chain connects TRBV4-1 to TRBJ1-1; D is unclear. CDR1 is MGHRA and CDR2 is YSYEKL in the germline V gene. Deletions cut 5 bases from V and 0 bases from J, with 10 bases between. The CDR3 sequence is 14 residues long. CDR3 sequence: CASSNFRLNTEAFF. In nucleotides, the CDR3 is TGCGCCAGCAGCAATTTTCGACTGAACACTGAAGCTTTCTTT.

As concerns this clonotype: The junction departs from germline at one end; a sequencing error may be responsible. The CDR3 loop reads CGARDLVAGGPYEQYF. The CDR3 DNA is TGCGGTGCTAGAGATCTGGTAGCGGGGGGTCCCTACGAGCAGTACTTC. The V gene is TRBV20-1, the J gene TRBJ2-7; 10 positions agree with TRBD2. The CDR3 extends over 16 amino acids. The germline V gene encodes CDR1 DFQATT and CDR2 SNEGSKA (reference sequence).